A selection of T cell receptor beta chains follows, all from one sample in a study of shared clonotypes between healthy human individuals. Sequenced by immunoSEQ multiplex PCR; TCRdb stores in-frame clones only, minus some. The data contain 450,000 to 550,000 clones, approximately 85% of them singletons. The specimen was PBMCs. The receptors shown here come from a woman aged 40 to 49 in good health. Some clones in this sample may be carry-over from other donors' samples. Both conserved end residues are part of each CDR3. D genes are given only for firm matches. Only some rows state a clone size, as once, few, many or a class for expanded clones.

cdr3_aa: CASSEGRLLPTSGANVLTF
cdr3_nt: TGTGCCAGCAGTGAAGGGAGACTACTCCCCACCTCTGGGGCCAACGTCCTGACTTTC
v_call: TRBV6-1
clone_size: .
d_call: .
j_call: TRBJ2-6

cdr3_aa: CASRPLLGRTYNEQFF
cdr3_nt: TGTGCCAGCAGACCCCTGCTGGGGCGGACCTACAATGAGCAGTTCTTC
v_call: TRBV7-2
clone_size: .
d_call: .
j_call: TRBJ2-1

cdr3_aa: CASRAEGRSNTEAFF
cdr3_nt: TGTGCCAGCAGGGCGGAGGGACGATCGAACACTGAAGCTTTCTTT
v_call: TRBV6-1
clone_size: .
d_call: .
j_call: TRBJ1-1

cdr3_aa: CASSPTSGSPGGYEQYF
cdr3_nt: TGTGCCAGCAGCCCGACTAGCGGGAGCCCCGGGGGCTACGAGCAGTACTTC
v_call: TRBV28
clone_size: .
d_call: TRBD2
j_call: TRBJ2-7

cdr3_aa: CASSQGPGGSYEQYF
cdr3_nt: TGTGCCAGCAGCCAAGGTCCGGGAGGCAGCTACGAGCAGTACTTC
v_call: TRBV14
clone_size: .
d_call: TRBD2
j_call: TRBJ2-7

cdr3_aa: CASSLGVEGLGTQYF
cdr3_nt: TGCGCCAGCAGCTTGGGGGTTGAGGGTCTTGGGACGCAGTATTTT
v_call: TRBV5-1
clone_size: .
d_call: .
j_call: TRBJ2-3

cdr3_aa: CASSPRGQGSTDTQYF
cdr3_nt: TGTGCCAGCTCACCTAGGGGACAGGGGTCTACAGATACGCAGTATTTT
v_call: TRBV18
clone_size: .
d_call: TRBD1
j_call: TRBJ2-3

cdr3_aa: CASRETGVETQYF
cdr3_nt: TGCGCCAGCAGGGAGACAGGGGTTGAGACCCAGTACTTC
v_call: TRBV4-1
clone_size: few
d_call: TRBD1
j_call: TRBJ2-5

cdr3_aa: CASSIAGWTGEEGDTQYF
cdr3_nt: TGTGCCAGTAGTATAGCGGGGTGGACAGGGGAAGAGGGAGATACGCAGTATTTT
v_call: TRBV19
clone_size: once
d_call: TRBD1
j_call: TRBJ2-3

cdr3_aa: CATSRDPGGNQPQHF
cdr3_nt: TGTGCCACCAGCAGAGATCCAGGGGGCAATCAGCCCCAGCATTTT
v_call: TRBV15
clone_size: .
d_call: .
j_call: TRBJ1-5

cdr3_aa: CASSASGTETQYF
cdr3_nt: TGTGCTAGTTCGGCTAGCGGGACGGAGACCCAGTACTTC
v_call: TRBV12-5
clone_size: .
d_call: TRBD2
j_call: TRBJ2-5

cdr3_aa: CASSSPLRGGYTF
cdr3_nt: TGTGCCAGCAGTTCCCCACTTAGGGGTGGCTACACCTTC
v_call: TRBV28
clone_size: .
d_call: .
j_call: TRBJ1-2

cdr3_aa: CASSSDYRSGNTIYF
cdr3_nt: TGTGCCAGCAGCTCCGATTACCGCTCTGGAAACACCATATATTTT
v_call: TRBV9
clone_size: .
d_call: .
j_call: TRBJ1-3

cdr3_aa: CSAGKRETQYF
cdr3_nt: TGCAGTGCTGGGAAGAGGGAGACCCAGTACTTC
v_call: TRBV20-1
clone_size: once
d_call: .
j_call: TRBJ2-5

cdr3_aa: CASSPVGTGARQPQHF
cdr3_nt: TGTGCCAGCTCACCGGTAGGGACAGGGGCTAGACAGCCCCAGCATTTT
v_call: TRBV18
clone_size: .
d_call: TRBD1
j_call: TRBJ1-5

cdr3_aa: CASSLIVNGEAFF
cdr3_nt: TGTGCCAGCAGTTTGATCGTGAACGGTGAAGCTTTCTTT
v_call: TRBV28
clone_size: .
d_call: .
j_call: TRBJ1-1

cdr3_aa: CASSTPQGFKNIQYF
cdr3_nt: TGTGCCAGTAGTACCCCACAGGGATTCAAAAACATTCAGTACTTC
v_call: TRBV19
clone_size: few
d_call: .
j_call: TRBJ2-4